What follows are 14 T cell receptor beta chains derived from one specimen sequenced in a study of metastatic and nonmetastatic thyroid tumors. Patients underwent thyroid surgery, and none had received any treatment before it. TCRdb reprocessed the PCR reads via MiXCR. Of 20,000 to 25,000 clones in the sample, 20% to 25% were seen once. Sequencing used adjacent normal tissue. The receptor source for this set is a female donor with papillary thyroid cancer or a benign thyroid nodule (not recorded which). Some clones in this sample may be carry-over from other donors' samples.

Sample share makes this clone medium-sized. The V call is TRBV24-1, the J call TRBJ1-1; 12 nucleotides agree with TRBD1. Germline assignment: CDR1 KGHDR and CDR2 SFDVKD. This CDR3 spans 12 amino acids. Trimming at V came to 9 bases and at J to 12 bases, leaving 7 bases not matched to a gene. In DNA, the CDR3 is TGTGCCACCCGTGGGACAGGGGGCGAAACTTTCTTT. It is translated as CATRGTGGETFF.

DNA for the CDR3: TGCAGTGCTAGATCATGGACTATCTTTGTCGAGCAGTACTTC. Translating it yields CSARSWTIFVEQYF. The chain carries TRBV20-1 and TRBJ2-7, with a tentative D call TRBD2 (6 bases). V was trimmed by 2 bases and J by 6 bases, leaving 17 bases between them. The CDR3 spans 14 residues. Germline assignment: CDR1 DFQATT and CDR2 SNEGSKA (reference sequence).

At least ten counts were recorded for this clone. The V and J genes are TRBV6-2 or TRBV6-3 and TRBJ2-4, with 7 bases that match TRBD1. Trimming at V came to 6 bases and at J to 7 bases, leaving 3 bases not matched to a gene. Looked up from germline, CDR1 is MNHEY and CDR2 is SVGEGT. The CDR3 totals 12 residues. CDR3 loop: CASRDRWNIQYF. CDR3 coding DNA: TGTGCCAGCAGGGACAGGTGGAACATTCAGTACTTC.

This clone was counted many times. The rearrangement joins TRBV11-3 to TRBJ2-5, with unresolved D. V lost 5 bases, J lost 3 bases, and 16 bases lay in between. This CDR3 has 15 residues. The germline V gene encodes CDR1 SGHNT and CDR2 YENEEA. The CDR3 region has the DNA TGTGCCAGCAGCGTTATACAGAGAACTAAAGAGACCCAGTACTTC. It specifies CASSVIQRTKETQYF.

This clone was detected a few times. V gene TRBV6-1 combines with J gene TRBJ2-5, with TRBD2 matching over 7 bases. The V gene end was trimmed by 5 bases and the J gene end by 12 bases; junction bases not matched to a gene: 21. This CDR3 comprises 16 residues. Germline values: CDR1 MNHNS, CDR2 SASEGT. The CDR3, as DNA: TGTGCCAGCAGTAGGACGGGAGGAGGTAGCGGAGATACCGAGTACTTC. This translates into CASSRTGGGSGDTEYF.

The rearrangement links TRBV6-2 or TRBV6-3 to TRBJ1-1; 10 bases match TRBD1. Germline V lookup: CDR1 MNHEY, CDR2 SVGEGT. The CDR3 is 15 residues long. The V gene end was trimmed by 2 bases and the J gene end by 5 bases; junction bases not matched to a gene: 5. The CDR3 DNA is TGTGCCAGCAGTTACAAAACGGGACAGGGGACTGAAGCTTTCTTT. It translates to CASSYKTGQGTEAFF.

This clone was picked up a small number of times. Being one base from a much bigger clone, this may be a read error. The chain has TRBV6-1 and TRBJ2-1; tentative D call: TRBD2 (6 bases). Germline CDR1 reads MNHNS; CDR2 reads SASEGT. The CDR3 has 13 residues. The CDR3 region is CASSWTAGNERFF. The CDR3 DNA is TGTGCCAGTTCATGGACCGCGGGAAATGAGCGGTTCTTC.

This clone showed up many times. V gene TRBV16 combines with J gene TRBJ1-1; D gene uncertain. The CDR3 totals 14 residues. The germline V gene has CDR1 KGHSY and CDR2 FQNENV. V lost 0 bases and J 1 base, leaving 6 bases between the germline ends. In DNA, the CDR3 is TGTGCCAGCAGCCAATCGGATGGGAACACTGAAGCTTTCTTT. Its translation: CASSQSDGNTEAFF.

Of note for this clone: The CDR3 does not close with the conserved phenylalanine or tryptophan, likely indicating a read error. The chain has TRBV7-3 and TRBJ2-7, with TRBD2 as a possible D gene (5 bases). The CDR3 sequence is 14 residues long. Germline V lookup: CDR1 SGHTA, CDR2 FQGTGA. CDR3 in amino acids: CVSSYGGLPYEQYL. The CDR3 nucleotides are TGTGTCAGCAGCTACGGCGGGTTGCCCTACGAGCAGTACTTA.

There are a few counts of this clone. The V gene is TRBV6-2 or TRBV6-3, the J gene TRBJ2-2; 7 positions match TRBD1. Germline CDR1 MNHEY, CDR2 SVGEGT. CDR3 length: 16 amino acids. Trimming removed 6 bases from V and 0 bases from J; junction bases left unmatched: 7. CDR3 loop: CASRRGQTANTGELFF. The CDR3 DNA sequence: TGTGCCAGCAGGAGGGGACAGACCGCGAACACCGGGGAGCTGTTTTTT.

This clone rates as medium-sized. V usage is TRBV28 and J usage is TRBJ1-5; D not resolved. V lost 6 bases, J lost 5 bases, and 17 bases lay in between. This CDR3 has 15 residues. Germline V gene lookup returns CDR1 MDHEN and CDR2 SYDVKM. The CDR3 DNA follows: TGTGCCAGCAGGGCCGGGTCAACGCGGTATCAGCCCCAGCATTTT. It codes for CASRAGSTRYQPQHF. Full variable domain (missing parts from reference TRBV28 and TRBJ1-5): DVKVTQSSRYLVKRTGEKVFLECVQDMDHENMFWYRQDPGLGLRLIYFSYDVKMKEKGDIPEGYSVSREKKERFSLILESASTNQTSMYLCASRAGSTRYQPQHFGDGTRLSIL.

This chain connects TRBV2 to TRBJ2-7, with 13 bases matching TRBD2. The junction had 12 bases not matched to a gene; V was cut back by 4 bases and J by 0 bases. CDR3 length: 19 residues. CDR1 is SNHLY, CDR2 FYNNEI, per germline. CDR3 nucleotide sequence: TGTGCCAGCAGTGCTCCGGGACTAGCGGGAAGGGTGGGCTCCTACGAGCAGTACTTC. Protein: CASSAPGLAGRVGSYEQYF.

This clone was counted ten times or more. A much more abundant neighbour one base away suggests this may be a read error. The same CDR3 arises from other DNA sequences in this sample as well. The chain employs TRBV5-1 and TRBJ1-1; the D gene is possibly TRBD1 (5 bases). The CDR3 sequence is 14 residues long. CDR1 SGHRS and CDR2 YFSETQ come from the germline V gene. V lost 4 bases and J lost 7, with 17 bases in between. Here the CDR3 DNA reads TGCGCCAGCAGCCCGGGCGGAGGGGAGGATGAAGCTTTCTTT. Translating it yields CASSPGGGEDEAFF. The full variable domain, with the rest looked up from reference TRBV5-1 and TRBJ1-1, is KAGVTQTPRYLIKTRGQQVTLSCSPISGHRSVSWYQQTPGQGLQFLFEYFSETQRNKGNFPGRFSGRQFSNSRSEMNVSTLELGDSALYLCASSPGGGEDEAFFGQGTRLTVV.

Ten or more counts support this clone. The V gene is TRBV18, the J gene TRBJ1-5; D is uncertain. The CDR3 is 14 amino acids. Trimming stripped 6 bases from V and 3 bases from J, with 12 bases between. CDR1 and CDR2 (germline): KGHSH, LQKENI. CDR3 sequence reads: CASSPTDPNQPQHF. Written as DNA, the CDR3 is TGTGCCAGCTCCCCGACCGATCCCAATCAGCCCCAGCATTTT. Using reference TRBV18 and TRBJ1-5 for the parts outside the CDR3, the full variable domain is NAGVMQNPRHLVRRRGQEARLRCSPMKGHSHVYWYRQLPEEGLKFMVYLQKENIIDESGMPKERFSAEFPKEGPSILRIQQVVRGDSAAYFCASSPTDPNQPQHFGDGTRLSIL.